These T cell receptor beta chains were read from a single sample in a study of blood T cell repertoires in COVID-19. Sequenced by immunoSEQ multiplex PCR; TCRdb stores in-frame clones only, minus some. The repertoire holds about 260,000 clones, with 80% to 90% as singletons. The sequencing sample was made of peripheral blood. The receptors here all came from a woman aged 50 to 60 with acute or convalescent COVID-19. The CDR3 runs from the conserved cysteine through the conserved F or W. Each record gives: D gene, J gene, V gene, clone size, CDR3 protein, CDR3 DNA. The D gene is left open where the match is weak. Only part of the rows carry a size: once, few, many, or a class if the clone is expanded.

- | TRBJ1-1 | TRBV7-8 | - | CASSRRGLGEAFF | TGTGCCAGCAGCCGCCGAGGGCTTGGTGAAGCTTTCTTT
- | TRBJ2-7 | TRBV9 | - | CASSGFTNRQYF | TGTGCCAGCAGCGGCTTTACTAATCGGCAGTACTTC
TRBD1 | TRBJ1-1 | TRBV7-8 | - | CASSLKDRGGTEAFF | TGTGCCAGCAGCTTAAAGGACAGGGGGGGCACTGAAGCTTTCTTT
TRBD2 | TRBJ2-7 | TRBV28 | once | CASSLKSGGHISYEQYF | TGTGCCAGCAGTTTAAAGAGCGGGGGCCACATCTCCTACGAGCAGTACTTC
- | TRBJ2-1 | TRBV5-6 | - | CASIGADSYNEQFF | TGTGCCAGCATCGGAGCGGACTCCTACAATGAGCAGTTCTTC
- | TRBJ1-1 | TRBV11-3 | - | CASSFLSNTEAFF | TGTGCCAGCAGCTTTCTCTCTAACACTGAAGCTTTCTTT
TRBD2 | TRBJ2-1 | TRBV7-9 | - | CASSLGTSGNNEQFF | TGTGCCAGCAGCCTTGGGACTAGCGGTAACAATGAGCAGTTCTTC
- | TRBJ2-1 | TRBV2 | - | CASSFVRDRSYNEQFF | TGTGCCAGCTCTTTTGTTCGGGATAGATCCTACAATGAGCAGTTCTTC
TRBD2 | TRBJ2-7 | TRBV5-4 | - | CASSAGLAGVEQYF | TGTGCCAGCAGCGCGGGACTAGCGGGAGTTGAGCAGTACTTC
- | TRBJ2-5 | TRBV28 | - | CASSRERIQTQYF | TGTGCCAGCAGTCGGGAGCGGATACAGACCCAGTACTTC
- | TRBJ2-1 | TRBV18 | - | CASSPRWQAINEQFF | TGTGCCAGCTCACCACGGTGGCAGGCGATCAATGAGCAGTTCTTC
- | TRBJ1-2 | TRBV9 | - | CASRDTGRAYGYTF | TGTGCCAGCAGAGACACAGGAAGGGCCTATGGCTACACCTTC
TRBD1 | TRBJ1-1 | TRBV28 | - | CASSYRGNTEAFF | TGTGCCAGCAGTTACAGGGGGAACACTGAAGCTTTCTTT
TRBD1 | TRBJ2-2 | TRBV7-2 | - | CASSFWAGGTGELFF | TGTGCCAGCAGCTTTTGGGCAGGGGGTACCGGGGAGCTGTTTTTT
TRBD1 | TRBJ1-2 | TRBV28 | - | CASSFGTGGAIVGYTF | TGTGCCAGCAGTTTTGGTACAGGGGGCGCAATCGTCGGCTACACCTTC
TRBD1 | TRBJ2-1 | TRBV24-1 | - | CATSDPGQGSARLGFEQFF | TGTGCCACCAGTGATCCGGGACAGGGATCCGCTAGGCTAGGGTTTGAGCAGTTCTTC
- | TRBJ1-1 | TRBV6-1 | - | CASSEIGGRGGEAFF | TGTGCCAGCAGTGAAATAGGGGGAAGAGGGGGTGAAGCTTTCTTT
TRBD1 | TRBJ2-1 | TRBV19 | few | CASSRTGDVYNEQFF | TGTGCCAGTAGTCGGACAGGGGATGTCTACAATGAGCAGTTCTTC
- | TRBJ1-1 | TRBV10-3 | - | CAIRDTTALTEAFF | TGTGCCATCAGGGATACGACAGCACTCACTGAAGCTTTCTTT
TRBD1 | TRBJ2-7 | TRBV25-1 | - | CASSESWGQATYEQYF | TGTGCCAGCAGTGAATCCTGGGGACAGGCAACCTACGAGCAGTACTTC
- | TRBJ1-2 | TRBV25-1 | - | CASSDVSGYTF | TGTGCCAGCAGTGATGTATCTGGCTACACCTTC
TRBD2 | TRBJ2-3 | TRBV7-9 | - | CASSYGLAGVGTQYF | TGTGCCAGCAGCTACGGACTAGCGGGGGTTGGTACGCAGTATTTT
- | TRBJ1-1 | TRBV10-3 | - | CAIRAGALETEAFF | TGTGCCATCAGAGCAGGGGCGTTGGAGACTGAAGCTTTCTTT
- | TRBJ1-1 | TRBV5-6 | - | CASSLAGENTEAFF | TGTGCCAGCAGCTTGGCCGGGGAGAACACTGAAGCTTTCTTT
- | TRBJ1-3 | TRBV7-2 | - | CASSLAWLRGSLGNTIYF | TGTGCCAGCAGCTTAGCGTGGCTGCGAGGCAGTCTTGGAAACACCATATATTTT
TRBD1 | TRBJ2-7 | TRBV28 | - | CASSPQGEQYF | TGTGCCAGCAGTCCACAGGGGGAGCAGTACTTC
TRBD2 | TRBJ2-5 | TRBV28 | - | CASSPLAGGPRETQYF | TGTGCCAGCAGTCCTCTAGCGGGAGGGCCGCGGGAGACCCAGTACTTC
TRBD1 | TRBJ2-2 | TRBV12-5 | few | CASGSPQGQGLNTGELFF | TGTGCTAGTGGTTCTCCCCAGGGACAGGGTCTAAACACCGGGGAGCTGTTTTTT
- | TRBJ1-3 | TRBV14 | once | CASSQERYPGNTIYF | TGTGCCAGCAGCCAAGAGCGATACCCTGGAAACACCATATATTTT
- | TRBJ1-5 | TRBV30 | - | CAWSVQLLRQPQHF | TGTGCCTGGAGTGTACAGCTTTTAAGACAGCCCCAGCATTTT
- | TRBJ1-3 | TRBV30 | - | CAWSVAGVGNTIYF | TGTGCCTGGAGTGTGGCAGGGGTCGGAAACACCATATATTTT
- | TRBJ2-5 | TRBV5-6 | - | CASRAVSVEETQYF | TGTGCCAGCAGGGCCGTTAGCGTGGAAGAGACCCAGTACTTC